The 13 T cell receptor beta chains listed next were all sequenced from one sample in a study. TCRdb reprocessed the 5' RACE reads with MiXCR, giving one entry per CDR3 protein. This sample has fewer than 12,000 distinct CDR3 sequences, with 15% to 20% found just once. The sorted Tregs were CD4+CD25+CD127-/low cells. The sequenced sample was Tregs sorted from a lymph node. The origin of the receptors is a female donor with breast cancer.

The J gene is TRBJ1-6, the V gene TRBV7-2; no reliable D call. The CDR3 is 13 residues long. V was pared by 0 bases and J by 10 bases, with 7 bases between. Germline lookup yields CDR1 SGHTA and CDR2 FQGNSA. In nucleotides, the CDR3 is TGTGCCAGCAGCTTAGCGATAAAATCACCCCTCCACTTT. Translated: CASSLAIKSPLHF.

This clonotype was observed a handful of times. This chain connects TRBV5-4 to TRBJ2-5, with no clear D. CDR1 SGHNT and CDR2 YYREEE come from the germline V gene (reference sequence). CDR3 length: 12 amino acids. V dropped 2 bases and J dropped 2 bases, with 4 bases sitting between them. The CDR3 sequence is CASSFVQETQYF. CDR3 sequence (DNA): TGTGCCAGCAGCTTCGTTCAAGAGACCCAGTACTTC.

On this clonotype: A read error may be the cause here, since a much bigger clone is one base away. The V gene is TRBV5-1, the J gene TRBJ2-2; 7 positions agree with TRBD2. V trimming: 4 bases; J trimming: 0 bases; junction bases outside the gene matches: 3. Germline V gene data show CDR1 as SGHRS and CDR2 as YFSETQ. This CDR3 is 15 amino acids long. The CDR3 protein is CASSKSGTNTGELFF. DNA for the CDR3: TGCGCCAGCAGCAAGAGCGGGACGAACACCGGGGAGCTGTTTTTT.

This clonotype was detected only once. The junction departs from germline at one end; a sequencing error may be responsible. This chain joins TRBV10-3 and TRBJ2-1, with 9 bases lining up with TRBD2. This CDR3 contains 13 residues. Germline values: CDR1 ENHRY, CDR2 SYGVKD. The CDR3 DNA reads as TGTGCCATCGGTGCGGGGGGGCCCAATGAGCGGTTCTTC. The encoded protein is CAIGAGGPNERFF.

By proportion, this clonotype is medium-sized. The rearrangement uses TRBV14 and TRBJ1-3; 11 bases are a match to TRBD1. There are 17 residues in the CDR3. Trimming took 4 bases from V and 1 from J; bases not matched to a gene: 6. Germline CDR1 reads SGHDN; CDR2 reads FVKESK. As DNA, the CDR3 is TGTGCCAGCAGCCCCATCCGGGACAGGGGGTCTGGAAACACCATATATTTT. Residues: CASSPIRDRGSGNTIYF. The variable domain in full, completed from reference TRBV14 and TRBJ1-3, reads EAGVTQFPSHSVIEKGQTVTLRCDPISGHDNLYWYRRVMGKEIKFLLHFVKESKQDESGMPNNRFLAERTGGTYSTLKVQPAELEDSGVYFCASSPIRDRGSGNTIYFGEGSWLTVV.

This clonotype was found a few times. Its ends do not fully match the called genes, so a read error is possible. V gene TRBV29-1 combines with J gene TRBJ2-7, with TRBD1 identical over 8 bases. The CDR3 is made up of 16 amino acids. Germline V CDR1 and CDR2: SQVTM, ANQGSEA. The chain's CDR3 is CSGEGGTGFSSYEQYF. The CDR3 DNA reads TGCAGCGGTGAAGGGGGGACAGGCTTTAGCTCCTACGAGCAGTACTTC.

Sample share makes this clonotype medium-sized. The gene calls are TRBV5-1 and TRBJ2-2; D perhaps matches TRBD2 (5 bases). V was trimmed by 6 bases and J by 7 bases, leaving 13 bases between them. The CDR3 loop spans 13 amino acids. CDR1 and CDR2 (germline): SGHRS, YFSETQ. CDR3 in DNA: TGCGCCAGCACACGGGGAGACGGCGGGGAGCTGTTTTTT. Its protein is CASTRGDGGELFF.

In this sample, this clonotype is medium-sized. The chain employs TRBV20-1 and TRBJ1-6; D possibly corresponds to TRBD1 (5 bases). Trimming cost V 1 base and J 10 bases, with 11 bases left between them. The V gene's germline CDR1 is DFQATT and CDR2 SNEGSKA (reference sequence). This CDR3 is 13 amino acids long. The DNA of the CDR3 is TGCAGTGCTAGAGGCCCGGGGGGATCACCCCTCCACTTT. It translates to CSARGPGGSPLHF.

This clonotype was picked up a small number of times. The genes are TRBV24-1 and TRBJ2-3; D is undetermined. V lost 3 bases, J lost 2 bases, and 8 bases lay in between. The V gene's germline CDR1 is KGHDR and CDR2 SFDVKD. The CDR3 is made up of 14 amino acids. This chain's CDR3 is CATSDRRFTDTQYF. The CDR3 DNA reads TGTGCCACCAGTGATCGAAGGTTCACAGATACGCAGTATTTT.

This clonotype appeared a single time. Compared with germline, one end of the junction differs, possibly owing to a read error. The chain joins TRBV6-1 to TRBJ2-7, with 7 bases aligning to TRBD1. The germline gives CDR1 MNHNS, CDR2 SASEGT. The CDR3 contains 12 residues. The CDR3 loop reads CDSSIGQAEQYF. The CDR3 DNA reads as TGTGACAGCAGTATTGGACAGGCGGAGCAGTACTTC.

This clonotype is medium-sized (0.01 to 0.1%). V and J are TRBV6-2 or TRBV6-3 and TRBJ2-6; D unclear. Germline lookup yields CDR1 MNHEY and CDR2 SVGEGT. The CDR3 spans 17 residues. V was cut by 7 bases and J by 3 bases, with 19 bases left in between. CDR3 protein: CASIRASYPRGANVLTF. The CDR3 nucleotides read TGTGCCAGCATTCGGGCCAGCTACCCTCGTGGGGCCAACGTCCTGACTTTC.

This clonotype has a handful of counts. This chain links TRBV28 with TRBJ1-2, with 10 bases matching TRBD1. The CDR3 has 16 residues. Trimming at V came to 5 bases and at J to 4 bases, leaving 10 bases not matched to a gene. Germline lookup yields CDR1 MDHEN and CDR2 SYDVKM. As DNA, the CDR3 is TGTGCCAGCAGTCAACACCGGACAGGGGGAGGCTATGGCTACACCTTC. As protein: CASSQHRTGGGYGYTF.

This clonotype showed up many times. In this CDR3 the conserved last residue, phenylalanine or tryptophan, is missing, so a read error is likely. The chain combines TRBV7-2 with TRBJ2-4, with D uncertain. The CDR3 length is 15 residues. Germline V CDR1 and CDR2: SGHTA, FQGNSA. V lost 1 base and J lost 7, with 14 bases in between. The CDR3 DNA is TGTGCCAGCAGCTTAGGAGACAATTACGGGAACATTCAGTACCTC. It translates to CASSLGDNYGNIQYL.